These T cell receptor beta chains were read from a single sample in a study of T cells in localized non-small cell lung cancer. The assay was immunoSEQ multiplex PCR, and TCRdb's table has in-frame clones only and misses some. The sample holds about 59,000 clones; over 85% are singletons and the top ten take approximately 22%. The sequencing used peripheral blood, collected before any cancer treatment. Every receptor here comes from a man aged 35-69 years with stage I squamous cell lung carcinoma. CDR3s include the opening cysteine and the closing phenylalanine or tryptophan. A D gene is named only where the DNA matches it firmly. For some rows the clone size is stated as once, few or many, or as a class when expanded; others skip it.

J gene: TRBJ1-5
CDR3 length: 16
D gene: TRBD1
V gene: TRBV30
clone size: .
CDR3 protein: CAWSYRGEVRNQPQHF
CDR3 DNA: TGTGCCTGGAGTTACAGGGGGGAGGTTCGCAATCAGCCCCAGCATTTT

J gene: TRBJ1-1
CDR3 length: 11
D gene: .
V gene: TRBV20-1
clone size: .
CDR3 protein: CSASGRGTAFF
CDR3 DNA: TGCAGTGCTAGCGGGAGGGGTACGGCTTTCTTT

J gene: TRBJ2-2
CDR3 length: 14
D gene: .
V gene: TRBV18
clone size: .
CDR3 protein: CASSLGGDTGELFF
CDR3 DNA: TGTGCCAGCTCCCTAGGAGGCGACACCGGGGAGCTGTTTTTT

J gene: TRBJ1-5
CDR3 length: 15
D gene: TRBD1
V gene: TRBV15
clone size: .
CDR3 protein: CATSRARQGSQPQHF
CDR3 DNA: TGTGCCACCAGCAGAGCCCGACAGGGAAGTCAGCCCCAGCATTTT

J gene: TRBJ2-3
CDR3 length: 12
D gene: .
V gene: TRBV6-5
clone size: .
CDR3 protein: CASRTGTATQYF
CDR3 DNA: TGTGCCAGCAGAACAGGAACCGCGACGCAGTATTTT

J gene: TRBJ2-2
CDR3 length: 13
D gene: .
V gene: TRBV7-2
clone size: .
CDR3 protein: CASSLRQTGELFF
CDR3 DNA: TGTGCCAGCAGCTTAAGACAGACCGGGGAGCTGTTTTTT

J gene: TRBJ2-7
CDR3 length: 13
D gene: .
V gene: TRBV5-4
clone size: .
CDR3 protein: CASSFGASYEQYF
CDR3 DNA: TGTGCCAGCAGCTTCGGGGCTTCCTACGAGCAGTACTTC

J gene: TRBJ2-2
CDR3 length: 16
D gene: TRBD2
V gene: TRBV6-1
clone size: once
CDR3 protein: CASSELAGGNTGELFF
CDR3 DNA: TGTGCCAGCAGTGAACTAGCGGGGGGGAACACCGGGGAGCTGTTTTTT

J gene: TRBJ2-2
CDR3 length: 16
D gene: .
V gene: TRBV18
clone size: .
CDR3 protein: CASSPTSIRNTGELFF
CDR3 DNA: TGTGCCAGCTCACCCACTTCAATAAGGAACACCGGGGAGCTGTTTTTT

J gene: TRBJ2-5
CDR3 length: 13
D gene: .
V gene: TRBV7-3
clone size: .
CDR3 protein: CASSRRIQETQYF
CDR3 DNA: TGTGCCAGCTCCAGAAGGATCCAAGAGACCCAGTACTTC

J gene: TRBJ2-1
CDR3 length: 14
D gene: TRBD2
V gene: TRBV30
clone size: .
CDR3 protein: CAWGSGSSYNEQFF
CDR3 DNA: TGTGCCTGGGGGAGCGGGAGCTCCTACAATGAGCAGTTCTTC

J gene: TRBJ2-7
CDR3 length: 16
D gene: TRBD2
V gene: TRBV6-6
clone size: .
CDR3 protein: CASSYSRASGSYEQYF
CDR3 DNA: TGTGCCAGCAGTTACTCGAGGGCTAGCGGGAGTTACGAGCAGTACTTC

J gene: TRBJ2-1
CDR3 length: 15
D gene: TRBD1
V gene: TRBV5-8
clone size: .
CDR3 protein: CASTSKGQGWDEQFF
CDR3 DNA: TGTGCCAGCACCTCTAAGGGACAGGGCTGGGATGAGCAGTTCTTC

J gene: TRBJ2-2
CDR3 length: 16
D gene: TRBD1
V gene: TRBV11-2
clone size: .
CDR3 protein: CASSLEQGWYTGELFF
CDR3 DNA: TGTGCCAGCAGCTTGGAACAGGGGTGGTACACCGGGGAGCTGTTTTTT

J gene: TRBJ1-5
CDR3 length: 15
D gene: .
V gene: TRBV30
clone size: .
CDR3 protein: CAWSVRATLNQPQHF
CDR3 DNA: TGTGCCTGGAGTGTCAGGGCCACCCTCAATCAGCCCCAGCATTTT

J gene: TRBJ1-1
CDR3 length: 12
D gene: .
V gene: TRBV5-1
clone size: .
CDR3 protein: CASSFTGTEAFF
CDR3 DNA: TGCGCCAGCAGTTTCACAGGGACTGAAGCTTTCTTT

J gene: TRBJ1-5
CDR3 length: 14
D gene: TRBD1
V gene: TRBV6-6
clone size: .
CDR3 protein: CASSGQGGGQPQHF
CDR3 DNA: TGTGCCAGCAGCGGACAGGGAGGTGGACAGCCCCAGCATTTT

J gene: TRBJ1-1
CDR3 length: 17
D gene: TRBD1
V gene: TRBV28
clone size: .
CDR3 protein: CASSPGGQFLSVTEAFF
CDR3 DNA: TGTGCCAGCAGTCCCGGGGGACAGTTCCTCTCGGTTACTGAAGCTTTCTTT

J gene: TRBJ2-7
CDR3 length: 13
D gene: .
V gene: TRBV11-3
clone size: .
CDR3 protein: CASSLGKVGEQYF
CDR3 DNA: TGTGCCAGCAGCTTAGGCAAGGTGGGCGAGCAGTACTTC

J gene: TRBJ2-1
CDR3 length: 15
D gene: TRBD1
V gene: TRBV11-2
clone size: once
CDR3 protein: CASSLGGTGDNEQFF
CDR3 DNA: TGTGCCAGCAGCTTAGGAGGGACAGGGGACAATGAGCAGTTCTTC

J gene: TRBJ2-3
CDR3 length: 17
D gene: .
V gene: TRBV4-2
clone size: .
CDR3 protein: CASSQETAAASTDTQYF
CDR3 DNA: TGTGCCAGCAGCCAAGAGACAGCAGCAGCTAGCACAGATACGCAGTATTTT

J gene: TRBJ2-7
CDR3 length: 20
D gene: TRBD1
V gene: TRBV11-2
clone size: .
CDR3 protein: CASSLDGGQGFYDGGYEQYF
CDR3 DNA: TGTGCCAGCAGCTTAGATGGGGGACAGGGTTTTTATGATGGAGGCTACGAGCAGTACTTC

J gene: TRBJ2-1
CDR3 length: 11
D gene: .
V gene: TRBV7-9
clone size: .
CDR3 protein: CASSLKGPLFF
CDR3 DNA: TGTGCCAGCAGCTTAAAGGGACCTTTGTTCTTC

J gene: TRBJ2-1
CDR3 length: 13
D gene: .
V gene: TRBV6-6
clone size: .
CDR3 protein: CASTGEPYNEQFF
CDR3 DNA: TGTGCCAGCACGGGGGAGCCCTACAATGAGCAGTTCTTC

J gene: TRBJ2-5
CDR3 length: 13
D gene: .
V gene: TRBV6-5
clone size: .
CDR3 protein: CASSPVGRETQYF
CDR3 DNA: TGTGCCAGCAGCCCTGTCGGGCGGGAGACCCAGTACTTC

J gene: TRBJ2-2
CDR3 length: 21
D gene: TRBD2
V gene: TRBV14
clone size: .
CDR3 protein: CASSQELSGLAGVGSPGELFF
CDR3 DNA: TGTGCCAGCAGCCAAGAATTGTCGGGACTAGCGGGAGTCGGTTCCCCCGGGGAGCTGTTTTTT

J gene: TRBJ2-3
CDR3 length: 11
D gene: .
V gene: TRBV10-2
clone size: few
CDR3 protein: CASSAVGTQYF
CDR3 DNA: TGCGCCAGCAGTGCGGTGGGTACGCAGTATTTT

J gene: TRBJ2-6
CDR3 length: 16
D gene: .
V gene: TRBV28
clone size: few
CDR3 protein: CASSSMAYLGANVLTF
CDR3 DNA: TGTGCCAGCAGTTCGATGGCGTATCTTGGGGCCAACGTCCTGACTTTC

J gene: TRBJ2-5
CDR3 length: 14
D gene: .
V gene: TRBV7-7
clone size: .
CDR3 protein: CASSLLGGGETQYF
CDR3 DNA: TGTGCTAGCAGCTTACTGGGGGGTGGGGAGACCCAGTACTTC

J gene: TRBJ2-1
CDR3 length: 14
D gene: .
V gene: TRBV6-5
clone size: .
CDR3 protein: CASKGSKMSNEQFF
CDR3 DNA: TGTGCCAGCAAAGGTAGCAAGATGTCCAATGAGCAGTTCTTC

J gene: TRBJ2-3
CDR3 length: 15
D gene: TRBD1
V gene: TRBV7-3
clone size: .
CDR3 protein: CASSYRDRGRSAQYF
CDR3 DNA: TGTGCCAGCAGCTACCGGGACAGGGGTAGGAGCGCGCAGTATTTT

J gene: TRBJ2-3
CDR3 length: 15
D gene: .
V gene: TRBV6-4
clone size: .
CDR3 protein: CASSDGPRGTDTQYF
CDR3 DNA: TGTGCCAGCAGCGACGGGCCACGGGGCACAGATACGCAGTATTTT

J gene: TRBJ1-4
CDR3 length: 13
D gene: TRBD1
V gene: TRBV29-1
clone size: .
CDR3 protein: CSGGGTGGEKLFF
CDR3 DNA: TGCAGCGGGGGGGGGACAGGGGGTGAAAAACTGTTTTTT

J gene: TRBJ2-3
CDR3 length: 18
D gene: TRBD2
V gene: TRBV5-1
clone size: once
CDR3 protein: CASSVGTSGRTNTDTQYF
CDR3 DNA: TGCGCCAGCAGCGTGGGGACTAGCGGGAGGACTAACACAGATACGCAGTATTTT

J gene: TRBJ2-7
CDR3 length: 13
D gene: TRBD1
V gene: TRBV6-6
clone size: .
CDR3 protein: CASTPPGQHEQYF
CDR3 DNA: TGTGCCAGCACCCCGCCGGGACAGCACGAGCAGTACTTC

J gene: TRBJ2-3
CDR3 length: 14
D gene: .
V gene: TRBV9
clone size: .
CDR3 protein: CASTLGGSTDTQYF
CDR3 DNA: TGTGCCAGCACCCTAGGGGGTAGCACAGATACGCAGTATTTT

J gene: TRBJ2-5
CDR3 length: 15
D gene: .
V gene: TRBV27
clone size: .
CDR3 protein: CASSDGGTVQETQYF
CDR3 DNA: TGTGCCAGCAGTGACGGCGGGACGGTCCAAGAGACCCAGTACTTC

J gene: TRBJ2-5
CDR3 length: 14
D gene: TRBD2
V gene: TRBV28
clone size: medium-sized
CDR3 protein: CASSLGTSGETQYF
CDR3 DNA: TGTGCCAGCAGTTTGGGGACTAGCGGAGAGACCCAGTACTTC

J gene: TRBJ2-5
CDR3 length: 13
D gene: .
V gene: TRBV5-6
clone size: .
CDR3 protein: CASSLYIQETQYF
CDR3 DNA: TGTGCCAGCAGCCTCTACATCCAAGAGACCCAGTACTTC

J gene: TRBJ1-2
CDR3 length: 16
D gene: .
V gene: TRBV7-5
clone size: few
CDR3 protein: CASSGASGDRSYGYTF
CDR3 DNA: TGTGCCAGCAGCGGAGCCAGTGGGGACAGGAGCTATGGCTACACCTTC

J gene: TRBJ1-1
CDR3 length: 13
D gene: .
V gene: TRBV11-3
clone size: .
CDR3 protein: CASSSRGDSEAFF
CDR3 DNA: TGTGCCAGCAGCTCACGGGGAGATTCTGAAGCTTTCTTT

J gene: TRBJ1-4
CDR3 length: 15
D gene: TRBD1
V gene: TRBV28
clone size: .
CDR3 protein: CASSLEDRGREKLFF
CDR3 DNA: TGTGCCAGCAGTTTAGAGGACAGGGGGCGTGAAAAACTGTTTTTT

J gene: TRBJ2-7
CDR3 length: 15
D gene: .
V gene: TRBV19
clone size: .
CDR3 protein: CASTPGAAQTYEQYF
CDR3 DNA: TGTGCCAGTACCCCCGGGGCCGCACAAACCTACGAGCAGTACTTC

J gene: TRBJ2-6
CDR3 length: 17
D gene: TRBD1
V gene: TRBV15
clone size: .
CDR3 protein: CAITGTGDRSGANVLTF
CDR3 DNA: TGTGCCATAACCGGGACAGGGGATCGCTCTGGGGCCAACGTCCTGACTTTC

J gene: TRBJ2-5
CDR3 length: 16
D gene: TRBD2
V gene: TRBV14
clone size: .
CDR3 protein: CASSQGLAGVGETQYF
CDR3 DNA: TGTGCCAGCAGCCAAGGACTAGCGGGAGTAGGGGAGACCCAGTACTTC

J gene: TRBJ2-2
CDR3 length: 17
D gene: .
V gene: TRBV11-2
clone size: .
CDR3 protein: CASSFLSDPLVTGELFF
CDR3 DNA: TGTGCCAGCAGTTTTCTTTCGGACCCTCTAGTCACCGGGGAGCTGTTTTTT